This entry describes one T cell receptor beta chain. What it binds is not known. This entry comes from a study of shared clonotypes between healthy human individuals. Study findings and constraints: Specimens sampled were limited to blood, with tissue repertoires likely differing.

Cells designated naive CD8 were CD45RO-negative and were positively selected for CCR7, with terminally differentiated effector memory CD45RA+ cells excluded. The CDR3 runs 15 residues. From germline, CDR1 is GTSNPN and CDR2 SVGIG (reference sequence). V shed 2 bases and J shed 0 bases, with 12 bases lying between them. The protocol was immunoSEQ multiplex PCR, while the TCRdb copy is restricted to in-frame clones and leaves out a portion. The sample contains millions of clones, just under 95% of which appear only once. This TCR was recovered from a man between 18 and 29 years old in good health. Sequenced sample: naive CD8+ T cells sorted from blood. This chain connects TRBV30 to TRBJ2-3; D unclear. The CDR3 spells CAWSRGPTSTDTQYF. DNA of the CDR3: TGTGCCTGGAGTCGAGGTCCGACTAGCACAGATACGCAGTATTTT. The full variable domain, in which reference TRBV30 and TRBJ2-3 provide the parts outside the CDR3, is SQTIHQWPATLVQPVGSPLSLECTVEGTSNPNLYWYRQAAGRGLQLLFYSVGIGQISSEVPQNLSASRPQDRQFILSSKKLLLSDSGFYLCAWSRGPTSTDTQYFGPGTRLTVL.